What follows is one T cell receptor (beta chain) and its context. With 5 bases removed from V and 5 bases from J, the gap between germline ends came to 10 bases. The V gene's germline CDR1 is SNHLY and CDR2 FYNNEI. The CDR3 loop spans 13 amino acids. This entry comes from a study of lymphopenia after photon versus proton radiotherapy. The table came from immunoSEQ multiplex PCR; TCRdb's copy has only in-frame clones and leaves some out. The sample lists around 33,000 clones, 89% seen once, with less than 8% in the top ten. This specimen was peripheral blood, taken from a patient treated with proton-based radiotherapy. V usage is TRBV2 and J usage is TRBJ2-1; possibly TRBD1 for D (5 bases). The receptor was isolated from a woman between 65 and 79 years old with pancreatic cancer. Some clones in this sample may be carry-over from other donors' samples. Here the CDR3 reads CASSLTVHNEQFF. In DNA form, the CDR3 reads TGTGCCAGCAGTTTGACAGTCCACAATGAGCAGTTCTTC.